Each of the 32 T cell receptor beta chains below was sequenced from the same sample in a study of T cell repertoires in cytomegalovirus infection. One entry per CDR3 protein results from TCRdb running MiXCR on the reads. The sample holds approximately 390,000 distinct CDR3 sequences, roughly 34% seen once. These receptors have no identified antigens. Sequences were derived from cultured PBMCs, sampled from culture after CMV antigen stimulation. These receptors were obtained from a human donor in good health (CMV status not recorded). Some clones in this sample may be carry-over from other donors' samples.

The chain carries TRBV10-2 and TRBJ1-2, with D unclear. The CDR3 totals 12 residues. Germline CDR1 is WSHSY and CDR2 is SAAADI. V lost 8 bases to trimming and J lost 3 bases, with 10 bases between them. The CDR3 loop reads CASDGADYGYTF. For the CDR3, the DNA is TGCGCCAGCGACGGAGCCGACTATGGCTACACCTTC.

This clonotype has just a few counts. CDR3 residues: CASSQVQEDYNEQFF. For the CDR3, the DNA is TGCGCCAGCAGCCAAGTCCAGGAAGATTACAATGAGCAGTTCTTC. The chain carries TRBV4-1 and TRBJ2-1; D unresolved. This CDR3 is 15 amino acids long. Germline-derived CDR1 and CDR2 are MGHRA and YSYEKL. The ends were cut back, 1 base at V and 4 bases at J, with 11 bases in the middle.

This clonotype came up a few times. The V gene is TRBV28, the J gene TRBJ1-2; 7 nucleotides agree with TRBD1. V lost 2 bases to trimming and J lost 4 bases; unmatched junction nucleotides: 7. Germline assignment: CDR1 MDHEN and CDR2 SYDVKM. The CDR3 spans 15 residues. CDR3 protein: CASSLVSNRGYGYTF. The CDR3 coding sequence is TGTGCCAGCAGTTTAGTATCGAACAGGGGCTATGGCTACACCTTC.

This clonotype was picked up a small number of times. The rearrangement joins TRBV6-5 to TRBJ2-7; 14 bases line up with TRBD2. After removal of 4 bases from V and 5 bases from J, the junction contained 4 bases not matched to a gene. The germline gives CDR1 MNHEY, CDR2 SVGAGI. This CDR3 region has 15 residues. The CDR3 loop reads CASSLQGLAGDEQYV. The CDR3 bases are TGTGCCAGCAGTTTACAGGGACTAGCGGGAGACGAGCAGTACGTC.

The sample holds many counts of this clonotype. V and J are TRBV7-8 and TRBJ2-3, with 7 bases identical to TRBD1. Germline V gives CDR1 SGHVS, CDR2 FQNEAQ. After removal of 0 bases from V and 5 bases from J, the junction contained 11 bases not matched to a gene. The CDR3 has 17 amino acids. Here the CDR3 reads CASSLARDSVREDTQYF. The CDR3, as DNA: TGTGCCAGCAGCTTAGCGAGGGACAGTGTGCGAGAAGATACGCAGTATTTT.

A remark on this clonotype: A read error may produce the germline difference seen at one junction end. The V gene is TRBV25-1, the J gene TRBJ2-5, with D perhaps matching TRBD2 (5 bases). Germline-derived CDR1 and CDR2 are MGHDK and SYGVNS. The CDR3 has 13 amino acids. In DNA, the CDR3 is TGTGCCAGCAGTGAAGGGTCGTGGGAGACCCAGGACTTC. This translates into CASSEGSWETQDF. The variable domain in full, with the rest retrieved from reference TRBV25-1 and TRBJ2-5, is EADIYQTPRYLVIGTGKKITLECSQTMGHDKMYWYQQDPGMELHLIHYSYGVNSTEKGDLSSESTVSRIRTEHFPLTLESARPSHTSQYLCASSEGSWETQDFGPGTRLLVL.

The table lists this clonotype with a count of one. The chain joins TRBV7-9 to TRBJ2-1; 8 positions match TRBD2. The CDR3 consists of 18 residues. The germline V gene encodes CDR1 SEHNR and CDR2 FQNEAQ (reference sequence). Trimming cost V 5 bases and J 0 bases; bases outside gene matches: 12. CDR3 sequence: CASSTRGLAGFSYNEQFF. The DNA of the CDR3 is TGTGCCAGCAGCACCCGGGGATTAGCGGGATTCTCCTACAATGAGCAGTTCTTC.

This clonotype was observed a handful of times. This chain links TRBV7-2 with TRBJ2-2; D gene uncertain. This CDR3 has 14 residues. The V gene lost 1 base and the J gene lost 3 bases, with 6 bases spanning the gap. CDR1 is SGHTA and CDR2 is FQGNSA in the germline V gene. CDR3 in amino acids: CASSLGQHTGELFF. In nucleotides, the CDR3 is TGTGCCAGCAGCTTAGGGCAGCACACCGGGGAGCTGTTTTTT.

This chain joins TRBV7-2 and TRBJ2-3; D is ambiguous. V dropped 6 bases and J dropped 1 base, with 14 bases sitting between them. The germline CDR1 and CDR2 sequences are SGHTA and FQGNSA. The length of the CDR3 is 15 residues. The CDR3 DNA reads TGTGCCAGCAGTTCGAGCGTCCGGGGCACAGATACGCAGTATTTT. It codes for CASSSSVRGTDTQYF. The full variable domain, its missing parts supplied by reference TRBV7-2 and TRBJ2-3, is GAGVSQSPSNKVTEKGKDVELRCDPISGHTALYWYRQSLGQGLEFLIYFQGNSAPDKSGLPSDRFSAERTGGSVSTLTIQRTQQEDSAVYLCASSSSVRGTDTQYFGPGTRLTVL.

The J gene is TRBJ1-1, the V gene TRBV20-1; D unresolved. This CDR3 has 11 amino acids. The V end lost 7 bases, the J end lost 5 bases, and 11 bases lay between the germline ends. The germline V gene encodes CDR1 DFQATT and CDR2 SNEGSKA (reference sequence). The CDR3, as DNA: TGCAGTGGTCTACTCCTAACTGAAGCTTTCTTT. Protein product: CSGLLLTEAFF.

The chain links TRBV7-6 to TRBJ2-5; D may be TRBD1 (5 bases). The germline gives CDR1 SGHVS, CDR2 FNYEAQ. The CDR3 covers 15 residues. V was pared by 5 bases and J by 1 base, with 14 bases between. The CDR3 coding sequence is TGTGCCAGCAGCGCACAGACAGCCGCCCAAGAGACCCAGTACTTC. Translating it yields CASSAQTAAQETQYF.

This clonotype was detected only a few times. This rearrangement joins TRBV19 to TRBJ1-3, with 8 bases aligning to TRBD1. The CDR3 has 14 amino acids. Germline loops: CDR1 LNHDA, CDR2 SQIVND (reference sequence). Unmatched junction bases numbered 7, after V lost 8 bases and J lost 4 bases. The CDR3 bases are TGTGCCAGTGGTGACAGGGGTAGGGGAAACACCATATATTTT. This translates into CASGDRGRGNTIYF.

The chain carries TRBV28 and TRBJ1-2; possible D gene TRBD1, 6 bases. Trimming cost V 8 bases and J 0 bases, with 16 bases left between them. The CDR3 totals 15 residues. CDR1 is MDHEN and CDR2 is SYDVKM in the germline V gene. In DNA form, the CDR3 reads TGTGCCAGCCTTTCCCACAGGGCCTCTAACTATGGCTACACCTTC. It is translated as CASLSHRASNYGYTF.

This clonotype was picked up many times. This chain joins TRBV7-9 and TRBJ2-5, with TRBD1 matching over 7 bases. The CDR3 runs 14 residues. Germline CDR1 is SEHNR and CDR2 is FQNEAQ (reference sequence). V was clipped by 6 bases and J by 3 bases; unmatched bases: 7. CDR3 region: CASSLTTGEETQYF. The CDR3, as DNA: TGTGCCAGCAGTTTAACCACAGGGGAAGAGACCCAGTACTTC.

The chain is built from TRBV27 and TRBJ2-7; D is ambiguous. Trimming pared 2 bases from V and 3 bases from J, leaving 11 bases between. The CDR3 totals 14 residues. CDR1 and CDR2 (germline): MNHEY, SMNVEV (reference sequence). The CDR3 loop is CASSLKPGYYEQYV. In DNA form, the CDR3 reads TGTGCCAGCAGTTTAAAGCCGGGTTACTACGAGCAGTACGTC.

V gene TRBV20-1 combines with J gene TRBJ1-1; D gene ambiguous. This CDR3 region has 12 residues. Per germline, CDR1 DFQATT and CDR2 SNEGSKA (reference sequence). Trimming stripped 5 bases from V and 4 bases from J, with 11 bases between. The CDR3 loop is CSAFGSGTEAFF. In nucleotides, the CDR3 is TGCAGTGCTTTTGGTTCCGGCACTGAAGCTTTCTTT.

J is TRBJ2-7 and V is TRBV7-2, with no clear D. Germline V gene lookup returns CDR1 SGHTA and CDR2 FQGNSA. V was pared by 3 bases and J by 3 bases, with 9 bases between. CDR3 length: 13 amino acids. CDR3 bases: TGTGCCAGCAGCTTTACGGTCGGCTACGAGCAGTACTTC. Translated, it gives CASSFTVGYEQYF.

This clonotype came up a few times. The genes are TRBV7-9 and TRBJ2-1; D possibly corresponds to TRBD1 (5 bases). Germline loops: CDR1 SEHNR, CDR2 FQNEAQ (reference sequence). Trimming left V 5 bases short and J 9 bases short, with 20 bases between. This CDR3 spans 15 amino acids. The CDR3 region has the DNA TGTGCCAGCAGCGACACTGGGGCCAATACGTTTGAGCAGTTCTTC. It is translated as CASSDTGANTFEQFF.

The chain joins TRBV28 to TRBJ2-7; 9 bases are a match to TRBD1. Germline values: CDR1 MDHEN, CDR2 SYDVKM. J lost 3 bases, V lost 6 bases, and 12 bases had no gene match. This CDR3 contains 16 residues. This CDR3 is CASRTEGQGRDYEQYF. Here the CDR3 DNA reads TGTGCCAGCAGAACGGAGGGACAGGGTCGTGACTACGAGCAGTACTTC.

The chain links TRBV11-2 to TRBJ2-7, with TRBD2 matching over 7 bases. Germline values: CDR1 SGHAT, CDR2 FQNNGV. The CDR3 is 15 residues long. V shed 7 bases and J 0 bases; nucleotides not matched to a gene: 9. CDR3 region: CASNSLATNSYEQYV. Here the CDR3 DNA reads TGTGCCAGCAATTCACTAGCGACCAACTCCTACGAGCAGTACGTC.

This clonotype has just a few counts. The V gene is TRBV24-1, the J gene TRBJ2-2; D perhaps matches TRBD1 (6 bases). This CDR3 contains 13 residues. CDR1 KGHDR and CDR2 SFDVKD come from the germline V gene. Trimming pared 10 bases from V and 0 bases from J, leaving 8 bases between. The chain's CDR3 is CATRTANTGELFF. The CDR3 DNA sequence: TGTGCCACTAGGACAGCGAACACCGGGGAGCTGTTTTTT.

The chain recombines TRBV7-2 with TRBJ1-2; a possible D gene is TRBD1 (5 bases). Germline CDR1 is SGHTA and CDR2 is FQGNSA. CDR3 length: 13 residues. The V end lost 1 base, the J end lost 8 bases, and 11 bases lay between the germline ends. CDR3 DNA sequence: TGTGCCAGCAGCTTAGTGGGGGTGGAGGGCTACACCTTC. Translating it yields CASSLVGVEGYTF.

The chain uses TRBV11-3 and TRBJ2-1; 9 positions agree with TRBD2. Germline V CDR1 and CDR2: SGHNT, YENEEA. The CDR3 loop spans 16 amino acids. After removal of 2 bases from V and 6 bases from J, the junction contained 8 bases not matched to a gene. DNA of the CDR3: TGTGCCAGCAGCTTAAGGGCGGGGGGGGCCGCCAATGAGCAGTTCTTC. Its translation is CASSLRAGGAANEQFF.

The CDR3 reads CASSQGTSEKLFF. CDR3 bases: TGCGCCAGCAGCCAAGGGACATCGGAAAAACTGTTTTTT. The rearrangement links TRBV4-1 to TRBJ1-4, with D perhaps TRBD1 (5 bases). This CDR3 has 13 residues. Trimming pared 1 base from V and 8 bases from J, leaving 8 bases between. Germline-derived CDR1 and CDR2 are MGHRA and YSYEKL.

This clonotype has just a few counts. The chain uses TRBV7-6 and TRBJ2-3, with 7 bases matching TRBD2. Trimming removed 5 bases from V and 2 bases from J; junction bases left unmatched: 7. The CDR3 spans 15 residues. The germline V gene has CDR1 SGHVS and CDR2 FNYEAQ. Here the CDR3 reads CASSRRDYNTDTQYF. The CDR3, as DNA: TGTGCCAGCAGCCGCCGGGACTACAACACAGATACGCAGTATTTT.

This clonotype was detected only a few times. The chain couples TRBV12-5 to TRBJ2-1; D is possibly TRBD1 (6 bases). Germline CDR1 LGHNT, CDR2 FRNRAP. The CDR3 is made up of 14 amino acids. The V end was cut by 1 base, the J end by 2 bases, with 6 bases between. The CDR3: CASGLGDTYNEQFF. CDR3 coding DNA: TGTGCTAGTGGTTTGGGGGACACCTACAATGAGCAGTTCTTC.

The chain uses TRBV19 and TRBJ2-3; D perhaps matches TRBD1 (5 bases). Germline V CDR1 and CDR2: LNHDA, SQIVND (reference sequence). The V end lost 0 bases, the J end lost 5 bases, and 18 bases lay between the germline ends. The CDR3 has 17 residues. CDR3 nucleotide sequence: TGTGCCAGTAGTATAGACCTCGGACACCCCCACAGAGATACGCAGTATTTT. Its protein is CASSIDLGHPHRDTQYF.

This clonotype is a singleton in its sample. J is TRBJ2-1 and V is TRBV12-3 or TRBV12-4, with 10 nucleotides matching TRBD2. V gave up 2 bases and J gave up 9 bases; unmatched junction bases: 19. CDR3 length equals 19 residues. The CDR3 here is CASSLLQGLGLAGVSEQFF. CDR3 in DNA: TGTGCCAGCAGTTTACTCCAGGGGTTGGGTCTAGCGGGAGTTAGTGAGCAGTTCTTC.

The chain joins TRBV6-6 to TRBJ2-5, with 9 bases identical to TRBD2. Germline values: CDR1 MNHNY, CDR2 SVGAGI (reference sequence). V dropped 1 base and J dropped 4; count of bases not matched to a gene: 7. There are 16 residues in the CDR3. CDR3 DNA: TGTGCCAGCAGTTACTGGGGCGGGAGGGGGGTAGAGACCCAGTACTTC. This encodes CASSYWGGRGVETQYF.

CDR3 amino acids: CASSPGRGAYEQYV. CDR3 DNA: TGTGCCAGCAGTCCGGGGCGGGGGGCCTACGAGCAGTACGTC. This chain uses TRBV6-5 with TRBJ2-7, with TRBD2 matching 8 bases. The CDR3 sequence is 14 residues long. J gave up 2 bases and V 5 bases, and 5 bases lay outside the gene matches. The V gene's germline CDR1 is MNHEY and CDR2 SVGAGI.

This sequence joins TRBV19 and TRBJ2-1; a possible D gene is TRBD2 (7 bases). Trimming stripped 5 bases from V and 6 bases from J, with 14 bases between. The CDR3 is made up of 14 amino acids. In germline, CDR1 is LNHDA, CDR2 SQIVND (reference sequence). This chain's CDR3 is CASSQWGGPNEQFF. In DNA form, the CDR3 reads TGTGCCAGTAGTCAATGGGGGGGGCCCAATGAGCAGTTCTTC. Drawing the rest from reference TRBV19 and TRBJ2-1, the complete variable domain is DGGITQSPKYLFRKEGQNVTLSCEQNLNHDAMYWYRQDPGQGLRLIYYSQIVNDFQKGDIAEGYSVSREKKESFPLTVTSAQKNPTAFYLCASSQWGGPNEQFFGPGTRLTVL.

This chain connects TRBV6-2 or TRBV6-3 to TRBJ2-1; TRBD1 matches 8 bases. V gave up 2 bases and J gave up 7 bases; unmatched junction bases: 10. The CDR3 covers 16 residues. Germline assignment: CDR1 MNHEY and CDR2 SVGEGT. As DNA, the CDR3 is TGTGCCAGCAGTTACAGGTACGGACAGGGCTTGAATGAGCAGTTCTTC. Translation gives CASSYRYGQGLNEQFF.